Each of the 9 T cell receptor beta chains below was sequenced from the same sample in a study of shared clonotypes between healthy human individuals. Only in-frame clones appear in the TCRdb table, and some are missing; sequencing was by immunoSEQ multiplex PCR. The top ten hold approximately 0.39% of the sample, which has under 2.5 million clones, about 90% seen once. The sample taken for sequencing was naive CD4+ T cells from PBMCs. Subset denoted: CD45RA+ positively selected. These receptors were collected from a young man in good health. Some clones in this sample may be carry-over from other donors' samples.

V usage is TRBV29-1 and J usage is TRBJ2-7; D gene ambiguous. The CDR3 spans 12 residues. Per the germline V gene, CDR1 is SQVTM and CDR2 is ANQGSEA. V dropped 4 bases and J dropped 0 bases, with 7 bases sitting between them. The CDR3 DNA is TGCAGCGTTGTGGCCCACTCCTACGAGCAGTACTTC. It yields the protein CSVVAHSYEQYF.

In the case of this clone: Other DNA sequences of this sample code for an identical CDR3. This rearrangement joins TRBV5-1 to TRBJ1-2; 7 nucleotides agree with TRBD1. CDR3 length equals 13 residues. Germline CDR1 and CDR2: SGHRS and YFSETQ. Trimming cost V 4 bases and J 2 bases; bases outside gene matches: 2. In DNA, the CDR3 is TGCGCCAGCAGCCCAGGGGGGAACTATGGCTACACCTTC. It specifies CASSPGGNYGYTF.

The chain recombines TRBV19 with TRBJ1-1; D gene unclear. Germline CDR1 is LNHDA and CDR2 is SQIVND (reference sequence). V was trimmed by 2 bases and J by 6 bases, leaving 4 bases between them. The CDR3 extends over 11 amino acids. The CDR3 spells CASSIWAEAFF. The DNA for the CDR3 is TGTGCCAGTAGTATATGGGCTGAAGCTTTCTTT.

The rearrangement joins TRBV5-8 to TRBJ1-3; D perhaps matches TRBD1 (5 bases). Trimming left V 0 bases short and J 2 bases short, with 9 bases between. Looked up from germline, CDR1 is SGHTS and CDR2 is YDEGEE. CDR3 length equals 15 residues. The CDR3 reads CASSLGQYPGNTIYF. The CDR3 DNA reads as TGTGCCAGCAGCTTGGGACAGTATCCTGGAAACACCATATATTTT.

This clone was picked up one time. The CDR3 DNA is TGTGCCAGCAACCGCCCCCCATTACGCTACGAGCAGTACTTC. The encoded protein is CASNRPPLRYEQYF. V usage is TRBV28 and J usage is TRBJ2-7; D uncertain. Trimming stripped 7 bases from V and 3 bases from J, with 16 bases between. CDR1 and CDR2 from the germline V gene are MDHEN and SYDVKM. There are 14 residues in the CDR3.

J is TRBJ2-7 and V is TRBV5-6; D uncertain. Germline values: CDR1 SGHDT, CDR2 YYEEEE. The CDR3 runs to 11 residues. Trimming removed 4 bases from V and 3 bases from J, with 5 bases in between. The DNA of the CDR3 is TGTGCCAGCAGCCGAGACTACGAGCAGTACTTC. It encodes CASSRDYEQYF.

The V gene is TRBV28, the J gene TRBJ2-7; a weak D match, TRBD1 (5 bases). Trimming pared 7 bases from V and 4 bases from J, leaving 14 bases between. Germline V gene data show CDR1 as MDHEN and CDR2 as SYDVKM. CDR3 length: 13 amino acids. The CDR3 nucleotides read TGTGCCAGCATAGGCCAGGGTGTATACGAGCAGTACTTC. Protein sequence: CASIGQGVYEQYF.

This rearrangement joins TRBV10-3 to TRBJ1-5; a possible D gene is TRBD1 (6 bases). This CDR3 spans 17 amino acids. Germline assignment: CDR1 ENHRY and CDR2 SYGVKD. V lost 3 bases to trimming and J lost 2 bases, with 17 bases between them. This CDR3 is CAISEFQGRGGNQPQHF. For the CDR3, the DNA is TGTGCCATCAGTGAATTCCAGGGGCGTGGGGGCAATCAGCCCCAGCATTTT.

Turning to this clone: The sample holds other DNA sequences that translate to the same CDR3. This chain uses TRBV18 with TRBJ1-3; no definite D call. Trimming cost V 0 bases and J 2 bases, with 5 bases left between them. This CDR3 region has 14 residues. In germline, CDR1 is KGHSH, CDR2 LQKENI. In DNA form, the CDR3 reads TGTGCCAGCTCACCACCCGGAGCTGGAAACACCATATATTTT. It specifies CASSPPGAGNTIYF.